Listed below are T cell receptor beta chains from one sample, sequenced in a study of B cell selection in AIRE deficiency. The assay was immunoSEQ multiplex PCR, and TCRdb's table has in-frame clones only and misses some. The data contain approximately 24,000 clones, about 92% of them singletons. Sequenced: CD4+CD25+ Tregs sorted from PBMCs. The receptors shown here come from a human donor in good health. CDR3s include the opening cysteine and the closing phenylalanine or tryptophan. The order of the fields is J gene, V gene, clone size, CDR3 protein. For some rows the clone size is stated as once, few or many, or as a class when expanded; others skip it.

TRBJ2-1	TRBV6-5	.	CASSSRDSFRGEQFF
TRBJ2-7	TRBV11-2	.	CASSGLGSSYEQYF
TRBJ2-3	TRBV6-6	.	CASSYGGQRVDTQYF
TRBJ1-1	TRBV6-6	.	CASSYSETGMNTEAFF
TRBJ2-7	TRBV18	.	CASSPYRALPYEQYF
TRBJ1-4	TRBV7-9	.	CASSLGGINEKLFF
TRBJ1-6	TRBV28	.	CASSRPRGFDSPLHF
TRBJ1-3	TRBV18	.	CASSPNYSGNTIYF
TRBJ2-3	TRBV19	.	CASRRTGKGDTQYF
TRBJ2-2	TRBV5-1	.	CASSRGQGLFTGELFF
TRBJ1-5	TRBV2	.	CASSPILGNQPQHF
TRBJ2-2	TRBV7-2	.	CASSFTSGNTGELFF
TRBJ1-2	TRBV5-5	.	CASSLAGQTYTF
TRBJ1-1	TRBV27	.	CASSFDPRGRDTEAFF
TRBJ1-2	TRBV5-1	.	CASGTLGGYTF
TRBJ2-5	TRBV5-1	.	CASSLGTNLLQETQYF
TRBJ1-2	TRBV9	few	CASSPRIRDGYTF
TRBJ1-2	TRBV6-6	.	CASRRDTNYGYTF
TRBJ1-2	TRBV7-6	once	CASSLDDRGMGGYTF
TRBJ1-5	TRBV19	few	CASSDGPYSNQPQHF
TRBJ1-4	TRBV5-1	.	CASSFYPGTPTNEKLFF
TRBJ1-5	TRBV19	once	CASSIGETGGNYSNQPQHF
TRBJ2-7	TRBV18	once	CASSPQATYEQYF
TRBJ1-1	TRBV28	.	CASSLPGQPRHTEAFF
TRBJ2-7	TRBV10-3	.	CAISDGAVQSYEQYF
TRBJ1-5	TRBV18	.	CASSPAQVQPQHF
TRBJ2-3	TRBV5-1	.	CASSSPGQGADTQYF
TRBJ1-4	TRBV5-4	.	CASSTDSINEKLFF
TRBJ2-3	TRBV5-1	.	CASSPGRRGRDTQYF
TRBJ1-1	TRBV6-1	.	CASSGQGLPTEAFF
TRBJ1-2	TRBV7-9	once	CASSLSWTGAGGYTF
TRBJ1-1	TRBV19	.	CASSIGGAYTEAFF
TRBJ2-2	TRBV7-2	few	CASSLGLSNTGELFF
TRBJ2-3	TRBV19	.	CASSPEGSSTDTQYF
TRBJ2-3	TRBV7-7	.	CASSSSTGSVNTQYF
TRBJ1-1	TRBV29-1	.	CSVEGENTEAFF